Below, 23 T cell receptor beta chains from the same sample are listed, as sequenced in a study of naive CD8 T cells in extremely preterm neonates (dated by TCRdb to 2016 to 2017). Library preparation employed the immunoSEQ multiplex PCR assay. Not all clones reach the TCRdb copy of this immuneACCESS table, which keeps in-frame sequences only. Checked studies attribute under half of the gap to unresolved V genes and leave the rest unexplained. This sample is represented by 6,000 to 9,000 clones; roughly 98% of them were singletons. The ten largest clones take up approximately 0.38% of the sample. The specimen sequenced was naive CD8+ T cells from blood. Receptors originate from a human donor in good health.

The chain has TRBV7-6 and TRBJ1-3, with D tentatively TRBD1 (6 bases). The germline gives CDR1 SGHVS, CDR2 FNYEAQ. Trimming removed 5 bases at V and 0 bases at J, with 17 bases between. The CDR3 has 17 residues. The CDR3 region is CASSRATGPVSGNTIYF. The CDR3 DNA reads as TGTGCCAGCAGCCGAGCTACAGGGCCCGTCTCTGGAAACACCATATATTTT. Full variable domain (rest looked up from reference TRBV7-6 and TRBJ1-3): GAGVSQSPRYKVTKRGQDVALRCDPISGHVSLYWYRQALGQGPEFLTYFNYEAQQDKSGLPNDRFSAERPEGSISTLTIQRTEQRDSAMYRCASSRATGPVSGNTIYFGEGSWLTVV.

This rearrangement joins TRBV7-2 to TRBJ2-7; 8 bases match TRBD2. The germline CDR1 and CDR2 sequences are SGHTA and FQGNSA. This CDR3 has 18 amino acids. The ends lost 4 bases at V and 0 bases at J; junction bases unmatched: 14. The CDR3 sequence is CASSSTTRAGARSYEQYF. CDR3 DNA sequence: TGTGCCAGCAGCTCGACCACGCGAGCGGGGGCGCGCTCCTACGAGCAGTACTTC.

The chain joins TRBV15 to TRBJ2-7, with TRBD2 matching over 8 bases. The CDR3 length is 16 residues. J gave up 2 bases and V 0 bases, and 6 bases lay outside the gene matches. Germline-derived CDR1 and CDR2 are LNHNV and YYDKDF (reference sequence). Here the CDR3 reads CATSREAGGFAYEQYF. The CDR3 nucleotides are TGTGCCACCAGCAGAGAGGCGGGAGGCTTCGCCTACGAGCAGTACTTC.

This chain joins TRBV25-1 and TRBJ1-2; 8 positions match TRBD1. This CDR3 has 13 residues. In germline, CDR1 is MGHDK, CDR2 SYGVNS. J lost 4 bases, V lost 6 bases, and 4 bases had no gene match. The CDR3 reads CASSKTGAYGYTF. Here the CDR3 DNA reads TGTGCCAGCAGCAAGACAGGGGCCTATGGCTACACCTTC.

V is TRBV7-3 and J is TRBJ1-1; a possible D gene is TRBD1 (6 bases). The V and J ends lost 5 bases and 4 bases respectively, with 17 bases between them. CDR1 is SGHTA, CDR2 FQGTGA, per germline. The CDR3 contains 15 residues. CDR3 DNA: TGTGCCAGCAGCCTGGGGACGGGGGGCGGCACTGAAGCTTTCTTT. Translated: CASSLGTGGGTEAFF. Looking up the rest from reference TRBV7-3 and TRBJ1-1 gives the full variable domain: GAGVSQTPSNKVTEKGKYVELRCDPISGHTALYWYRQSLGQGPEFLIYFQGTGAADDSGLPNDRFFAVRPEGSVSTLKIQRTERGDSAVYLCASSLGTGGGTEAFFGQGTRLTVV.

The chain uses TRBV5-6 and TRBJ1-2; 9 bases match TRBD1. The junction had 5 bases not matched to a gene; V was cut back by 1 base and J by 4 bases. Germline values: CDR1 SGHDT, CDR2 YYEEEE. The CDR3 sequence is 15 residues long. Here the CDR3 DNA reads TGTGCCAGCAGCTTGTCGTGGGACAGGGTCTATGGCTACACCTTC. Protein sequence: CASSLSWDRVYGYTF. The full variable domain, rest sourced from reference TRBV5-6 and TRBJ1-2, is DAGVTQSPTHLIKTRGQQVTLRCSPKSGHDTVSWYQQALGQGPQFIFQYYEEEERQRGNFPDRFSGHQFPNYSSELNVNALLLGDSALYLCASSLSWDRVYGYTFGSGTRLTVV.

The V gene is TRBV4-1, the J gene TRBJ2-1; TRBD2 might be the D (6 bases). The ends were cut back, 8 bases at V and 4 bases at J, with 21 bases in the middle. This CDR3 has 16 residues. Germline assignment: CDR1 MGHRA and CDR2 YSYEKL. CDR3 coding DNA: TGCGCCAGCTCTTCCGGCGGGACGGGTATATACAATGAGCAGTTCTTC. Translation: CASSSGGTGIYNEQFF.

The chain combines TRBV28 with TRBJ1-2, with 10 bases identical to TRBD1. V dropped 6 bases and J dropped 0; count of bases not matched to a gene: 10. The germline V gene encodes CDR1 MDHEN and CDR2 SYDVKM. There are 17 residues in the CDR3. CDR3 coding DNA: TGTGCCAGCAGCCCCCCGGACAGGGGGGGCCCTAACTATGGCTACACCTTC. It yields the protein CASSPPDRGGPNYGYTF.

The genes are TRBV27 and TRBJ2-1, with unresolved D. Germline V gene sequence: CDR1 MNHEY, CDR2 SMNVEV (reference sequence). V shed 0 bases and J shed 0 bases, with 12 bases lying between them. The CDR3 has 17 amino acids. CDR3 amino acids: CASSLSRSSGSYNEQFF. CDR3 sequence (DNA): TGTGCCAGCAGTTTATCGAGATCTTCTGGCTCCTACAATGAGCAGTTCTTC.

The rearrangement joins TRBV27 to TRBJ1-1; D remains ambiguous. V dropped 4 bases and J dropped 2 bases, with 8 bases sitting between them. The length of the CDR3 is 13 residues. The germline V gene encodes CDR1 MNHEY and CDR2 SMNVEV (reference sequence). Written as DNA, the CDR3 is TGTGCCAGCAGTTGGGGAGCCAACACTGAAGCTTTCTTT. Protein sequence: CASSWGANTEAFF.

V is TRBV5-5 and J is TRBJ1-5; the D is unclear. Germline V gene data show CDR1 as SGHKS and CDR2 as YYEKEE (reference sequence). V lost 0 bases to trimming and J lost 0 bases, with 7 bases between them. The CDR3 extends over 15 amino acids. The CDR3 nucleotides read TGTGCCAGCAGCTTGGATCCCTTTAGCAATCAGCCCCAGCATTTT. Residues: CASSLDPFSNQPQHF.

The chain couples TRBV4-2 to TRBJ1-2; 10 bases agree with TRBD1. V lost 1 base, J lost 4 bases, and 12 bases stayed unmatched. The CDR3 contains 18 residues. CDR1 and CDR2 from the germline V gene are LGHNA and YNFKEQ. The CDR3 here is CASSQAPTGGHRVYGYTF. CDR3 nucleotides: TGTGCCAGCAGCCAAGCTCCGACAGGGGGCCACCGCGTCTATGGCTACACCTTC.

This chain links TRBV28 with TRBJ2-2; 8 nucleotides line up with TRBD2. Germline assignment: CDR1 MDHEN and CDR2 SYDVKM. The trim removed 9 bases at V and 7 bases at J, leaving 10 bases unmatched. The CDR3 covers 14 residues. CDR3 bases: TGTGCCAGTCGAACCGGGACTAGAGGCGGGGAGCTGTTTTTT. Protein product: CASRTGTRGGELFF.

The chain links TRBV28 to TRBJ2-3, with D possibly TRBD2 on 6 matching bases. Germline CDR1 MDHEN, CDR2 SYDVKM. V shed 3 bases and J shed 6 bases, with 13 bases lying between them. CDR3 size: 14 residues. CDR3: CASSFVRGSDTQYF. DNA of the CDR3: TGTGCCAGCAGTTTCGTCCGGGGGTCTGATACGCAGTATTTT.

V and J are TRBV19 and TRBJ1-2, with D maybe TRBD1 (5 bases). The CDR3 runs 15 residues. Trimming pared 5 bases from V and 3 bases from J, leaving 16 bases between. Germline V gives CDR1 LNHDA, CDR2 SQIVND (reference sequence). The CDR3 sequence is CASSALKDIDYGYTF. DNA of the CDR3: TGTGCCAGTAGTGCCCTCAAGGACATTGACTATGGCTACACCTTC.

The genes are TRBV4-1 and TRBJ1-1; D unclear. In germline, CDR1 is MGHRA, CDR2 YSYEKL. V lost 7 bases, J lost 2 bases, and 8 bases lay in between. CDR3 size: 12 residues. The CDR3 DNA reads as TGCGCCAGCAATGGGCAAAACACTGAAGCTTTCTTT. It specifies CASNGQNTEAFF.

This chain connects TRBV27 to TRBJ2-3, with 8 bases lining up with TRBD1. CDR3 length: 14 residues. J was trimmed by 9 bases and V by 3 bases; bases with no gene match: 8. In germline, CDR1 is MNHEY, CDR2 SMNVEV (reference sequence). Here the CDR3 reads CASSFGQGAWTQYF. The CDR3 DNA follows: TGTGCCAGCAGTTTTGGACAGGGTGCATGGACGCAGTATTTT.

This CDR3 is CASSTQGAGTEAFF. In DNA form, the CDR3 reads TGTGCCAGCAGTACTCAGGGGGCTGGGACTGAAGCTTTCTTT. The V call is TRBV27, the J call TRBJ1-1; 8 bases agree with TRBD1. Germline V lookup: CDR1 MNHEY, CDR2 SMNVEV (reference sequence). J was trimmed by 5 bases and V by 5 bases; bases with no gene match: 7. The CDR3 totals 14 residues.

The chain employs TRBV7-9 and TRBJ2-7, with 7 bases lining up with TRBD2. This CDR3 is 16 amino acids long. Germline values: CDR1 SEHNR, CDR2 FQNEAQ (reference sequence). The junction had 7 bases not matched to a gene; V was cut back by 1 base and J by 1 base. CDR3 nucleotides: TGTGCCAGCAGCTTAGTCAGCGGGGACCGTTCCTACGAGCAGTACTTC. Translating gives CASSLVSGDRSYEQYF. The full variable domain, with the rest looked up from reference TRBV7-9 and TRBJ2-7, is DTGVSQNPRHKITKRGQNVTFRCDPISEHNRLYWYRQTLGQGPEFLTYFQNEAQLEKSRLLSDRFSAERPKGSFSTLEIQRTEQGDSAMYLCASSLVSGDRSYEQYFGPGTRLTVT.

V and J are TRBV7-3 and TRBJ2-1; TRBD2 agrees at 11 bases. V lost 5 bases and J lost 4; bases outside the gene matches: 4. The germline V gene encodes CDR1 SGHTA and CDR2 FQGTGA. The CDR3 sequence is 15 residues long. CDR3: CASSNSGGGYNEQFF. In DNA form, the CDR3 reads TGTGCCAGCAGCAATAGCGGGGGGGGATACAATGAGCAGTTCTTC.

The chain links TRBV5-8 to TRBJ1-2; 8 bases fit TRBD1. The CDR3 runs 15 residues. After removal of 0 bases from V and 6 bases from J, the junction contained 7 bases not matched to a gene. CDR1 SGHTS and CDR2 YDEGEE come from the germline V gene. The CDR3 is CASSLVVSGGDGYTF. CDR3 in DNA: TGTGCCAGCAGCTTGGTTGTTTCAGGGGGCGATGGCTACACCTTC.

The chain carries TRBV10-3 and TRBJ2-7, with TRBD1 matching 11 bases. The CDR3 loop spans 16 amino acids. Germline CDR1 is ENHRY and CDR2 is SYGVKD. The J segment lost 3 bases and the V segment lost 2 bases, leaving 6 bases of the junction unmatched. The CDR3 DNA follows: TGTGCCATCAGTGAGCGTGGGGACAGGGGGATCTACGAGCAGTACTTC. Protein sequence: CAISERGDRGIYEQYF.

The chain employs TRBV9 and TRBJ1-3, with D possibly being TRBD1 (6 bases). Per the germline V gene, CDR1 is SGDLS and CDR2 is YYNGEE. CDR3 length equals 19 residues. The V and J ends lost 4 bases and 1 base respectively, with 24 bases between them. CDR3 sequence reads: CASSPRTATHLESGNTIYF. CDR3 nucleotides: TGTGCCAGCAGCCCTAGGACAGCTACCCATCTCGAATCTGGAAACACCATATATTTT.